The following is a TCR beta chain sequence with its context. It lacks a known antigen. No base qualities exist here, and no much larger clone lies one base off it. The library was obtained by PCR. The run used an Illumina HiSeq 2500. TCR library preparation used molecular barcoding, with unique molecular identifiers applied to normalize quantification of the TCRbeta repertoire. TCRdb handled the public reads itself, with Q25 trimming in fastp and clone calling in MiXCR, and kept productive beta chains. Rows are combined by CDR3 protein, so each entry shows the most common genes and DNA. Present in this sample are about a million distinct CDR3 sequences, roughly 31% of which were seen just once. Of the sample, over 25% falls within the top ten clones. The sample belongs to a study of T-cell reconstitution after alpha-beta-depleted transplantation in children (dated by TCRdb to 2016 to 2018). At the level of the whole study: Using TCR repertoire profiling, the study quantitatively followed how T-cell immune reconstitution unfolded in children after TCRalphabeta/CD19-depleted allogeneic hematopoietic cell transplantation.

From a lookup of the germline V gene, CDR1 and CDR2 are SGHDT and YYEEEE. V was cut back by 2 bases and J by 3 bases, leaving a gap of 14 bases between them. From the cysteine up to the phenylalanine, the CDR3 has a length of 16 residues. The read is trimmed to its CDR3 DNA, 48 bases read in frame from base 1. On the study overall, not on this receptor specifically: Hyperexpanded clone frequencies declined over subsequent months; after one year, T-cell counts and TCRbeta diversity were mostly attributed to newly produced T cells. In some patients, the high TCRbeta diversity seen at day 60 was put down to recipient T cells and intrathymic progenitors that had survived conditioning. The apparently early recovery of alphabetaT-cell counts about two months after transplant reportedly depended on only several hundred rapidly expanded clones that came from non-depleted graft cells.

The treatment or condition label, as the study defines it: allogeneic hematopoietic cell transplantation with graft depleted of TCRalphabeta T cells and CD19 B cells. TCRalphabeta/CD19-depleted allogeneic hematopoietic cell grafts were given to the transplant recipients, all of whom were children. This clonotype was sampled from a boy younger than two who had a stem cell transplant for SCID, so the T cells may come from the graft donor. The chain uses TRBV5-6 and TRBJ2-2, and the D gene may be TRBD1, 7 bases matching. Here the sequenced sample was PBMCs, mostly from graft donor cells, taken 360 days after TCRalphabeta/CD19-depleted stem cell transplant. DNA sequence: TGTGCCAGCAGCTTTGGGCAGGGGGAGGACACCGGGGAGCTGTTTTTT. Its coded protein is CASSFGQGEDTGELFF.